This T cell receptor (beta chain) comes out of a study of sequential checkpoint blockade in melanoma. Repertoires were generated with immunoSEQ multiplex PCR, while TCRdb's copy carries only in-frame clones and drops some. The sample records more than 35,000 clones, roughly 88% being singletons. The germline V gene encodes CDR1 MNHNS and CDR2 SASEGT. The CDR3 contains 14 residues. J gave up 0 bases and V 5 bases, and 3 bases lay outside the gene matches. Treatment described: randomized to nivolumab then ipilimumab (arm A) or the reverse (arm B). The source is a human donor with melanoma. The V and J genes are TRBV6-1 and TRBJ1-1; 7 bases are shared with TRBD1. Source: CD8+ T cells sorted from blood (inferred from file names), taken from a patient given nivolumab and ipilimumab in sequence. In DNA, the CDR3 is TGTGCCAGCAGTAGGGGGCCGGTGAACACTGAAGCTTTCTTT. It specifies CASSRGPVNTEAFF.